This passage covers 27 T cell receptor beta chains from one sample sequenced in a study of blood T cell repertoires in COVID-19. The protocol was immunoSEQ multiplex PCR, while the TCRdb copy is restricted to in-frame clones and leaves out a portion. Found here are about 100,000 clones, 85% of them singletons; the top ten hold around 1.9%. The sequenced material came from peripheral blood. Source of these receptors: a woman between 70 and 85 years old with active or convalescent COVID-19.

The DNA of the CDR3 is TGCAGCGTTTTACTAGCAGGCACAGATACGCAGTATTTT. It specifies CSVLLAGTDTQYF. V and J are TRBV29-1 and TRBJ2-3, with a tentative D call TRBD2 (6 bases). CDR3 size: 13 residues. The V gene's germline CDR1 is SQVTM and CDR2 ANQGSEA. Trimming cost V 5 bases and J 1 base, with 10 bases left between them.

The chain employs TRBV2 and TRBJ1-6; a possible D gene is TRBD1 (5 bases). V was pared by 6 bases and J by 7 bases, with 19 bases between. Germline CDR1 reads SNHLY; CDR2 reads FYNNEI. CDR3 length equals 16 residues. CDR3 protein: CASRGGALILNSPLHF. The CDR3 bases are TGTGCCAGCAGGGGCGGGGCCCTAATTCTAAATTCACCCCTCCACTTT. Supplemented by reference TRBV2 and TRBJ1-6, the full variable domain reads EPEVTQTPSHQVTQMGQEVILRCVPISNHLYFYWYRQILGQKVEFLVSFYNNEISEKSEIFDDQFSVERPDGSNFTLKIRSTKLEDSAMYFCASRGGALILNSPLHFGNGTRLTVT.

V gene TRBV5-1 combines with J gene TRBJ2-5; the D gene is possibly TRBD2 (6 bases). The CDR3 length is 15 residues. Per the germline V gene, CDR1 is SGHRS and CDR2 is YFSETQ. The ends were cut back, 0 bases at V and 5 bases at J, with 14 bases in the middle. Written as DNA, the CDR3 is TGCGCCAGCAGCTTGGGGGCGGGGACCGGGGAGACCCAGTACTTC. This encodes CASSLGAGTGETQYF. Full variable domain (missing parts from reference TRBV5-1 and TRBJ2-5): KAGVTQTPRYLIKTRGQQVTLSCSPISGHRSVSWYQQTPGQGLQFLFEYFSETQRNKGNFPGRFSGRQFSNSRSEMNVSTLELGDSALYLCASSLGAGTGETQYFGPGTRLLVL.

The chain links TRBV7-5 to TRBJ1-3; the listed D gene, TRBD1, was not tested against the DNA. TRBV7-5 is designated a pseudogene. CDR3 size: 16 residues. The CDR3 DNA sequence: TGTGCCAGAAGCTTAGGAGCACAGGCCTCTGGAAACACCATATATTTT. It translates to CARSLGAQASGNTIYF.

The table lists this clone with a few counts. DNA of the CDR3: TGTGCCTGGAGTGTTCTGGGACTAGCGGCCTCCTACAATGAGCAGTTCTTC. This sequence encodes CAWSVLGLAASYNEQFF. The chain uses TRBV30 and TRBJ2-1; 11 nucleotides match TRBD2. Trimming took 0 bases from V and 0 from J; bases not matched to a gene: 4. The germline gives CDR1 GTSNPN, CDR2 SVGIG (reference sequence). The CDR3 spans 17 residues.

V is TRBV24-1 and J is TRBJ2-5, with a tentative D call TRBD1 (6 bases). The V gene lost 6 bases and the J gene lost 5 bases, with 21 bases spanning the gap. The CDR3 is 16 amino acids. From germline, CDR1 is KGHDR and CDR2 SFDVKD. CDR3 nucleotides: TGTGCCACCAGTTTAACCGGGACATCGACGCGGGAGACCCAGTACTTC. It encodes CATSLTGTSTRETQYF.

This clone was observed a single time. Written as DNA, the CDR3 is TGTGCCAGTAGTATATACGGGACAGACCCATATGGCTACACCTTC. It encodes CASSIYGTDPYGYTF. V usage is TRBV19 and J usage is TRBJ1-2; 7 nucleotides align to TRBD1. Per germline, CDR1 LNHDA and CDR2 SQIVND (reference sequence). This CDR3 has 15 amino acids. V gave up 2 bases and J gave up 5 bases; unmatched junction bases: 8.

This clone was found once. J is TRBJ2-1 and V is TRBV28; D possibly corresponds to TRBD1 (6 bases). Germline CDR1 MDHEN, CDR2 SYDVKM. V was cut by 9 bases and J by 6 bases, with 21 bases left in between. The CDR3 contains 15 residues. The CDR3 reads CASTGTGTLPNEQFF. CDR3 DNA: TGTGCCAGTACAGGAACCGGGACACTGCCCAATGAGCAGTTCTTC.

V usage is TRBV18 and J usage is TRBJ1-1; 9 bases are a match to TRBD1. After removal of 3 bases from V and 6 bases from J, the junction contained 11 bases not matched to a gene. CDR1 KGHSH and CDR2 LQKENI come from the germline V gene. CDR3 length equals 16 residues. CDR3 loop: CASSPFLSGQGAEAFF. In nucleotides, the CDR3 is TGTGCCAGCTCACCGTTTCTCTCGGGACAGGGTGCTGAAGCTTTCTTT. The complete variable domain, with remaining parts taken from reference TRBV18 and TRBJ1-1, reads NAGVMQNPRHLVRRRGQEARLRCSPMKGHSHVYWYRQLPEEGLKFMVYLQKENIIDESGMPKERFSAEFPKEGPSILRIQQVVRGDSAAYFCASSPFLSGQGAEAFFGQGTRLTVV.

The chain joins TRBV5-1 to TRBJ2-7, with D perhaps matching TRBD1 (6 bases). V lost 3 bases and J lost 3, with 16 bases in between. The germline CDR1 and CDR2 sequences are SGHRS and YFSETQ. There are 15 residues in the CDR3. CDR3 DNA sequence: TGCGCCAGCAGCTCCCAGGCAGGGGCATTCTACGAGCAGTACTTC. It is translated as CASSSQAGAFYEQYF.

The chain joins TRBV27 to TRBJ1-4; D is uncertain. Germline CDR1 and CDR2: MNHEY and SMNVEV (reference sequence). The V end was cut by 5 bases, the J end by 1 base, with 11 bases between. CDR3 length: 15 amino acids. CDR3: CASSDGRRTNEKLFF. CDR3 nucleotides: TGTGCCAGCAGTGACGGGAGGCGAACTAATGAAAAACTGTTTTTT.

The chain recombines TRBV6-6 with TRBJ2-1; no reliable D call. Germline V gene data show CDR1 as MNHNY and CDR2 as SVGAGI (reference sequence). V lost 4 bases, J lost 0 bases, and 10 bases lay in between. The CDR3 is made up of 15 amino acids. For the CDR3, the DNA is TGTGCCAGCAGTTCTCTCCCAGGCTCCTACAATGAGCAGTTCTTC. Its translation: CASSSLPGSYNEQFF.

This clone was detected once. The J gene is TRBJ1-1, the V gene TRBV5-1, with no clear D. CDR1 SGHRS and CDR2 YFSETQ come from the germline V gene. The CDR3 spans 14 residues. Trimming removed 1 base from V and 4 bases from J, with 11 bases in between. CDR3 amino acids: CASSLSPEATEAFF. DNA of the CDR3: TGCGCCAGCAGCTTGTCCCCGGAGGCCACTGAAGCTTTCTTT. The whole variable domain, remainder taken from reference TRBV5-1 and TRBJ1-1, is KAGVTQTPRYLIKTRGQQVTLSCSPISGHRSVSWYQQTPGQGLQFLFEYFSETQRNKGNFPGRFSGRQFSNSRSEMNVSTLELGDSALYLCASSLSPEATEAFFGQGTRLTVV.

This clone was counted between two and nine times. This sequence joins TRBV7-9 and TRBJ1-1; TRBD1 aligns across 9 bases. Germline values: CDR1 SEHNR, CDR2 FQNEAQ (reference sequence). The CDR3 runs to 17 residues. Losses at the gene ends were 5 bases for V and 5 bases for J; bases not matched to a gene: 15. The CDR3: CASSHINSRDRVTEAFF. Here the CDR3 DNA reads TGTGCCAGCAGCCATATAAATTCCCGGGACAGGGTGACTGAAGCTTTCTTT.

V and J are TRBV19 and TRBJ1-1, with TRBD1 matching over 7 bases. The CDR3 is made up of 15 amino acids. CDR1 and CDR2 (germline): LNHDA, SQIVND (reference sequence). The V and J ends lost 2 bases and 1 base, in that order; junction bases with no gene match: 4. This CDR3 is CASSIFGTANTEAFF. DNA for the CDR3: TGTGCCAGTAGTATATTCGGGACAGCGAACACTGAAGCTTTCTTT.

The chain uses TRBV7-6 and TRBJ2-7, with D unclear. The CDR3 has 11 amino acids. Germline values: CDR1 SGHVS, CDR2 FNYEAQ. V gave up 4 bases and J gave up 2 bases, with 3 bases separating them. The CDR3 reads CASSSTYEQYF. The CDR3 DNA is TGTGCCAGCAGCTCCACCTACGAGCAGTACTTC.

This clone was seen more than once but under ten times. The chain couples TRBV7-9 to TRBJ2-1; maybe TRBD1 (6 bases). The CDR3 is made up of 14 amino acids. The germline V gene has CDR1 SEHNR and CDR2 FQNEAQ (reference sequence). Deletions cut 7 bases from V and 3 bases from J, with 13 bases between. The CDR3 DNA sequence: TGTGCCAGCAACTCGGACAGACTCTACAATGAGCAGTTCTTC. Translating gives CASNSDRLYNEQFF. The complete variable domain, with remaining parts taken from reference TRBV7-9 and TRBJ2-1, reads DTGVSQNPRHKITKRGQNVTFRCDPISEHNRLYWYRQTLGQGPEFLTYFQNEAQLEKSRLLSDRFSAERPKGSFSTLEIQRTEQGDSAMYLCASNSDRLYNEQFFGPGTRLTVL.

The chain carries TRBV6-2 or TRBV6-3 and TRBJ2-1, with 13 nucleotides matching TRBD2. CDR3 length: 16 amino acids. The junction had 11 bases not matched to a gene; V was cut back by 6 bases and J by 9 bases. Germline-derived CDR1 and CDR2 are MNHEY and SVGEGT. CDR3 DNA: TGTGCCAGCAGCCGACTAGCGGGAGGCCCCCAGGGTGAGCAGTTCTTC. Its protein is CASSRLAGGPQGEQFF.

This clone was observed a single time. This chain links TRBV7-2 with TRBJ2-7, with D possibly TRBD2 on 6 matching bases. Germline CDR1 SGHTA, CDR2 FQGNSA. V was pared by 5 bases and J by 3 bases, with 17 bases between. This CDR3 is 15 amino acids long. This CDR3 reads CASSPDARGDYEQYF. The CDR3 nucleotides read TGTGCCAGCAGCCCAGACGCTCGCGGGGACTACGAGCAGTACTTC.

This clone appeared a few times. The chain links TRBV7-9 to TRBJ2-2; D ambiguous. Deletions cut 3 bases from V and 2 bases from J, with 10 bases between. This CDR3 comprises 15 residues. CDR1 SEHNR and CDR2 FQNEAQ come from the germline V gene (reference sequence). CDR3 DNA: TGTGCCAGCAGCTTTTGGAGCTACAACACCGGGGAGCTGTTTTTT. It yields the protein CASSFWSYNTGELFF.

The chain links TRBV9 to TRBJ2-2; 9 bases fit TRBD1. V lost 5 bases and J lost 5; bases outside the gene matches: 13. The germline V gene encodes CDR1 SGDLS and CDR2 YYNGEE. This CDR3 spans 17 amino acids. The CDR3 sequence is CASRKSGDRVNTGELFF. The CDR3 nucleotides are TGTGCCAGCAGGAAATCCGGGGACAGGGTGAATACCGGGGAGCTGTTTTTT.

The rearrangement links TRBV5-4 to TRBJ1-4; 7 bases line up with TRBD1. J gave up 5 bases and V 2 bases, and 3 bases lay outside the gene matches. The CDR3 length is 14 residues. Per germline, CDR1 SGHNT and CDR2 YYREEE (reference sequence). The CDR3 coding sequence is TGTGCCAGCAGCTTACAGGGGCGGAATGAAAAACTGTTTTTT. This sequence encodes CASSLQGRNEKLFF.

A few counts support this clone. This chain connects TRBV13 to TRBJ2-2, with D perhaps matching TRBD1 (6 bases). The CDR3 has 16 residues. The germline V gene has CDR1 PRHDT and CDR2 FYEKMQ (reference sequence). V lost 5 bases, J lost 4 bases, and 17 bases lay in between. CDR3 protein: CASSQQGSMVTGELFF. The DNA of the CDR3 is TGTGCCAGCAGCCAACAGGGTTCGATGGTCACCGGGGAGCTGTTTTTT.

CDR3 coding DNA: TGTGCCAGCAGCTTACAGGGAGTTGGAAACACCATATATTTT. Translated: CASSLQGVGNTIYF. The gene calls are TRBV5-4 and TRBJ1-3, with D possibly matching TRBD1 (6 bases). The germline gives CDR1 SGHNT, CDR2 YYREEE (reference sequence). V lost 2 bases and J lost 3, with 9 bases in between. The CDR3 totals 14 residues.

The table lists this clone with a few counts. V gene TRBV11-2 combines with J gene TRBJ2-1, with 8 bases that match TRBD2. The V and J ends lost 8 bases and 13 bases, in that order; junction bases with no gene match: 25. From germline, CDR1 is SGHAT and CDR2 FQNNGV. CDR3 size: 17 residues. DNA of the CDR3: TGTGCCAGCGCCGACCGGCGGGAGGTGAACCCCTTGGGGTCTCAGTTCTTC. Its protein is CASADRREVNPLGSQFF.

This clone was recorded a few times. This rearrangement joins TRBV7-2 to TRBJ1-2; D is uncertain. CDR1 SGHTA and CDR2 FQGNSA come from the germline V gene. Trimming shortened V by 8 bases and J by 2 bases, and 24 bases separated the two germline ends. The CDR3 extends over 17 amino acids. DNA of the CDR3: TGTGCCAGCCCTCTCCAAGGCGCACCAGCGGCCAACTATGGCTACACCTTC. It translates to CASPLQGAPAANYGYTF.

This chain connects TRBV27 to TRBJ1-5; 8 nucleotides align to TRBD1. V dropped 10 bases and J dropped 5; count of bases not matched to a gene: 16. The CDR3 loop spans 16 amino acids. Germline CDR1 reads MNHEY; CDR2 reads SMNVEV (reference sequence). The CDR3 region has the DNA TGTGCCATACAAGACCGCAGGGGGCGGCAGGATCAGCCCCAGCATTTT. Its protein product is CAIQDRRGRQDQPQHF.